This T cell receptor (beta chain) stems from a study of T cells in Graves' hyperthyroidism and ophthalmopathy. The source material, RNA transcripts, was used to amplify TCR beta CDR3 regions. Initially, a first-round RT-PCR of the TCR CDR3 employed the HTBI primer set. TCRdb recomputed calls from the multiplex PCR reads with MiXCR, one row per CDR3 protein. The table has about half a million distinct CDR3 sequences, about 22% seen once. This clonotype was detected many times. Its specificity is unknown. Trimming took 2 bases from V and 7 from J; bases not matched to a gene: 3. From germline, CDR1 is MNHEY and CDR2 SMNVEV (reference sequence). The CDR3 has 13 residues. Study-wide results and caveats: Most thyroid clonotypes expanded above 0.001 appeared in blood too.

The chain joins TRBV27 to TRBJ1-2; 8 positions agree with TRBD1. The TCR was taken from a woman in her seventies with Graves' ophthalmopathy. The sequenced sample was blood. DNA of the CDR3: TGTGCCAGCAGTTTACAGGGGGCTGGTGGCTACACCTTC. This sequence encodes CASSLQGAGGYTF.